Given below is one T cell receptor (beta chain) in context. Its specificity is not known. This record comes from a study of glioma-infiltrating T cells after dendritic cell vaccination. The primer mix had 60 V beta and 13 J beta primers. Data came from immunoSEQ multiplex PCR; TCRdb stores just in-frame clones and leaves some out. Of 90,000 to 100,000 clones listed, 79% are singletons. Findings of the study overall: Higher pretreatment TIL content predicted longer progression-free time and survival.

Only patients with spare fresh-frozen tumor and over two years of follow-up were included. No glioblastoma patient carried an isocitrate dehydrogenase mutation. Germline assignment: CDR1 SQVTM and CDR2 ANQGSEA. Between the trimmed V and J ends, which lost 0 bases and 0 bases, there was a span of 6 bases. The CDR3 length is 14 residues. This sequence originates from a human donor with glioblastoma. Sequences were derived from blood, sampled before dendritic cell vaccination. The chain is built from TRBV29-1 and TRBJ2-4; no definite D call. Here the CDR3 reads CSVEESRAKNIQYF. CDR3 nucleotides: TGCAGCGTTGAAGAATCGCGAGCCAAAAACATTCAGTACTTC.